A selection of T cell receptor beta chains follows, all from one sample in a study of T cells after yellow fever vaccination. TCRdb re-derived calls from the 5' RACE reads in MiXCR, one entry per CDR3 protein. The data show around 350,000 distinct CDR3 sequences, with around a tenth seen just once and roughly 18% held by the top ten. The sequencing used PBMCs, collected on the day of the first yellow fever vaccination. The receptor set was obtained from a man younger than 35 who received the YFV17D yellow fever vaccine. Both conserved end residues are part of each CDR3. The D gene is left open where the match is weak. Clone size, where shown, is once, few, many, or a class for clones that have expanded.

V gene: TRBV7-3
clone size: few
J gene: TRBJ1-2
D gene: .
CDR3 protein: CASSFNGGGQSGYTF
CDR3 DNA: TGTGCCAGCAGCTTCAACGGAGGGGGTCAATCTGGCTACACCTTC

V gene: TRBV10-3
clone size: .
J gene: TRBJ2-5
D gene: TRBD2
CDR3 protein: CAISVTSGGTGAQYF
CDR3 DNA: TGTGCCATCAGTGTGACTAGCGGGGGGACAGGGGCCCAGTACTTC

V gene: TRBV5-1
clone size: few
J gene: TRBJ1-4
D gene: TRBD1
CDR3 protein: CASSPQGGINEKLFF
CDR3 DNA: TGCGCCAGCAGCCCCCAGGGGGGGATTAATGAAAAACTGTTTTTT

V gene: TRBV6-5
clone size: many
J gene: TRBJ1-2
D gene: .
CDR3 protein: CASRVGGPRDYGYTF
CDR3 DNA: TGTGCCAGCAGGGTGGGGGGCCCAAGGGACTATGGCTACACCTTC

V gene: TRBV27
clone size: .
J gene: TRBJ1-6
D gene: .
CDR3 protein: CASSSRVLHAPLHF
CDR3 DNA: TGTGCCAGCAGTTCCCGGGTCCTCCATGCCCCCCTCCACTTT

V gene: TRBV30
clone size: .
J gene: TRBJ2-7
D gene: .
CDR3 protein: CAWGDRSSAYYEQYF
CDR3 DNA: TGTGCCTGGGGAGACCGGTCTAGCGCTTACTACGAGCAGTACTTC

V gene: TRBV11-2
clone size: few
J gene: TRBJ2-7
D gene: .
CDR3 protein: CASSRSRAYEQYF
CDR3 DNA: TGTGCCAGCAGCCGAAGCAGGGCCTACGAGCAGTACTTC

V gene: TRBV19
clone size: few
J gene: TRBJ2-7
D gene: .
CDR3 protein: CASSIEGGPYYEQYF
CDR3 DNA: TGTGCCAGTAGTATAGAAGGGGGGCCTTACTACGAGCAGTACTTC

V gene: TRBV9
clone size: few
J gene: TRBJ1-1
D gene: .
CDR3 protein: CASSVDWGANTEAFF
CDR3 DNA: TGTGCCAGCAGCGTAGACTGGGGGGCGAACACTGAAGCTTTCTTT

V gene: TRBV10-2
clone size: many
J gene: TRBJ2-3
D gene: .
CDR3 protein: CASSVSHLTDTQYF
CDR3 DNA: TGCGCCAGCAGTGTGTCGCACCTTACAGATACGCAGTATTTT